The 22 T cell receptor beta chains below were found in one sample sequenced in a study of blood T cell repertoires in COVID-19 (dated by TCRdb to about 2020). Library preparation was by the immunoSEQ multiplex PCR assay. The immuneACCESS repertoire file appears here via TCRdb, limited to in-frame rearrangements. These files lack a portion of the clones; in checked studies, under half of the deficit traces to unresolved V genes, and the cause of the others is not known. The sample table holds about 310,000 clones, of which roughly 90% were seen once. Together, the top ten hold roughly 2.9% of the sample. Sequenced material: peripheral blood. The origin of the receptors is a woman aged 25 to 39 with COVID-19, enrolled during active disease.

The genes are TRBV19 and TRBJ2-7; tentatively, D is TRBD1 (6 bases). Trimming pared 5 bases from V and 0 bases from J, leaving 17 bases between. The germline V gene encodes CDR1 LNHDA and CDR2 SQIVND (reference sequence). The CDR3 totals 16 residues. The chain's CDR3 is CASSVSGTLSSYEQYF. Written as DNA, the CDR3 is TGTGCCAGTAGTGTGTCCGGGACACTGAGCTCCTACGAGCAGTACTTC.

This clone is a singleton in its sample. The chain has TRBV3-1 (or the pseudogene TRBV3-2) and TRBJ1-2; TRBD1 matches 8 bases. The V segment lost 1 base and the J segment 0 bases; nucleotides outside the gene matches: 7. The CDR3 contains 17 residues. Germline loops: CDR1 LGHDT, CDR2 YNNKEL (reference sequence). CDR3 sequence (DNA): TGTGCCAGCAGCCAAGGGGACAGGAATCCGGCTAACTATGGCTACACCTTC. Translating gives CASSQGDRNPANYGYTF.

This clone was detected once. Other DNA sequences in the sample encode the same CDR3. This chain uses TRBV27 with TRBJ2-3; D gene ambiguous. Trimming pared 4 bases from V and 3 bases from J, leaving 2 bases between. The CDR3 runs to 11 residues. Germline values: CDR1 MNHEY, CDR2 SMNVEV (reference sequence). CDR3 protein: CASSSTDTQYF. The CDR3 DNA follows: TGTGCCAGCAGTTCTACAGATACGCAGTATTTT.

This chain uses TRBV7-3 with TRBJ2-2, with 7 bases that match TRBD2. V was clipped by 2 bases and J by 2 bases; unmatched bases: 2. The CDR3 sequence is 15 residues long. CDR1 and CDR2 (germline): SGHTA, FQGTGA. Here the CDR3 DNA reads TGTGCCAGCAGCTTAGGACTAGGAAACACCGGGGAGCTGTTTTTT. This encodes CASSLGLGNTGELFF.

The chain is built from TRBV19 and TRBJ1-5; TRBD1 matches 8 bases. J was trimmed by 6 bases and V by 6 bases; bases with no gene match: 7. The germline CDR1 and CDR2 sequences are LNHDA and SQIVND (reference sequence). The CDR3 extends over 14 amino acids. The CDR3, as DNA: TGTGCCAGTAGCCCAGGGGGCGCCGGTCAGCCCCAGCATTTT. Its translation is CASSPGGAGQPQHF.

CDR3: CASSPLETAIYGYTF. The CDR3 bases are TGTGCCAGCTCACCACTAGAGACAGCGATCTATGGCTACACCTTC. J is TRBJ1-2 and V is TRBV18; D is perhaps TRBD1 (5 bases). The V end lost 1 base, the J end lost 4 bases, and 13 bases lay between the germline ends. The CDR3 consists of 15 residues. Germline lookup yields CDR1 KGHSH and CDR2 LQKENI.

V and J are TRBV6-6 and TRBJ1-1; TRBD1 is a possible D gene (6 bases). The V gene's germline CDR1 is MNHNY and CDR2 SVGAGI (reference sequence). The CDR3 covers 15 residues. Trimming cost V 0 bases and J 0 bases, with 8 bases left between them. In DNA, the CDR3 is TGTGCCAGCAGTTACTCGGACAGAATGAACACTGAAGCTTTCTTT. Its protein product is CASSYSDRMNTEAFF.

This chain uses TRBV30 with TRBJ1-2, with 7 nucleotides matching TRBD1. V shed 1 base, J shed 8 bases, and the junction held 7 bases outside the gene matches. The CDR3 runs to 13 residues. Per germline, CDR1 GTSNPN and CDR2 SVGIG (reference sequence). CDR3 DNA sequence: TGTGCCTGGAGTGAGTCAGGGGGACAGGGCTACACCTTC. It translates to CAWSESGGQGYTF.

This clone was seen only once. V is TRBV5-5 and J is TRBJ1-1, with D unresolved. There are 14 residues in the CDR3. The germline V gene has CDR1 SGHKS and CDR2 YYEKEE (reference sequence). The V and J ends lost 0 bases and 2 bases respectively, with 8 bases between them. In DNA form, the CDR3 reads TGTGCCAGCAGCTTGGCAACCAGTAACACTGAAGCTTTCTTT. It translates to CASSLATSNTEAFF.

The chain couples TRBV10-3 to TRBJ2-3, with D possibly being TRBD2 (6 bases). The germline gives CDR1 ENHRY, CDR2 SYGVKD. The CDR3 has 16 residues. Trimming removed 3 bases from V and 7 bases from J, with 20 bases in between. CDR3 protein: CAISEDRDSVRYTQYF. Written as DNA, the CDR3 is TGTGCCATCAGTGAAGACCGGGACTCCGTGAGATATACGCAGTATTTT.

The rearrangement links TRBV5-1 to TRBJ2-5; the match to TRBD1 covers 9 bases. The J segment lost 3 bases and the V segment lost 4 bases, leaving 10 bases of the junction unmatched. Germline assignment: CDR1 SGHRS and CDR2 YFSETQ. This CDR3 is 16 amino acids long. CDR3 sequence: CASSNPGTGLEETQYF. CDR3 DNA sequence: TGCGCCAGCAGCAACCCCGGGACAGGGCTAGAAGAGACCCAGTACTTC.

This chain links TRBV3-1 (or the pseudogene TRBV3-2) with TRBJ1-2; tentatively, D is TRBD1 (5 bases). The V end lost 5 bases, the J end lost 8 bases, and 12 bases lay between the germline ends. Germline-derived CDR1 and CDR2 are LGHDT and YNNKEL (reference sequence). CDR3 length: 12 residues. CDR3 in amino acids: CASSTWGEGYTF. CDR3 DNA sequence: TGTGCCAGCAGCACTTGGGGGGAAGGCTACACCTTC.

The genes are TRBV10-1 and TRBJ2-2, with 7 bases matching TRBD1. CDR1 and CDR2 from the germline V gene are WNHNN and SYGVQD (reference sequence). This CDR3 has 18 amino acids. V shed 7 bases, J shed 2 bases, and the junction held 16 bases outside the gene matches. CDR3 loop: CASINEEDRDPNTGELFF. For the CDR3, the DNA is TGCGCCAGCATAAATGAGGAAGACAGGGACCCCAACACCGGGGAGCTGTTTTTT.

The V gene is TRBV3-1 (or the pseudogene TRBV3-2), the J gene TRBJ2-1; TRBD2 might be the D (6 bases). Germline V gene sequence: CDR1 LGHDT, CDR2 YNNKEL (reference sequence). Trimming cost V 4 bases and J 9 bases, with 16 bases left between them. This CDR3 spans 14 amino acids. CDR3 sequence (DNA): TGTGCCAGCAGCCTAGACACTAGCACGGGTGAGCAGTTCTTC. It yields the protein CASSLDTSTGEQFF.

This chain's CDR3 is CASSLLRGNSPLHF. CDR3 DNA sequence: TGTGCCAGCAGCCTACTACGGGGTAATTCACCCCTCCACTTT. The chain recombines TRBV5-6 with TRBJ1-6; no clear D gene. The CDR3 contains 14 residues. Trimming removed 4 bases at V and 6 bases at J, with 11 bases between. Germline CDR1 reads SGHDT; CDR2 reads YYEEEE.

This clone was recorded a few times. The chain employs TRBV5-1 and TRBJ1-1; D possibly corresponds to TRBD1 (6 bases). The CDR3 is made up of 15 amino acids. The germline CDR1 and CDR2 sequences are SGHRS and YFSETQ. V shed 1 base and J shed 2 bases, with 12 bases lying between them. The CDR3 region is CASSLTGGANTEAFF. DNA for the CDR3: TGCGCCAGCAGCTTGACGGGGGGCGCAAACACTGAAGCTTTCTTT.

The chain uses TRBV7-8 and TRBJ2-5; 7 bases map to TRBD1. In germline, CDR1 is SGHVS, CDR2 FQNEAQ. The CDR3 runs 15 residues. The trim removed 6 bases at V and 4 bases at J, leaving 11 bases unmatched. In nucleotides, the CDR3 is TGTGCCAGCAGACCAAGACAGGGAGTTCCAGAGACCCAGTACTTC. Its translation: CASRPRQGVPETQYF.

The chain links TRBV27 to TRBJ2-7; possible D gene TRBD2, 6 bases. The CDR3 loop spans 13 amino acids. V lost 2 bases and J 4 bases, leaving 9 bases between the germline ends. Germline CDR1 MNHEY, CDR2 SMNVEV (reference sequence). The CDR3 DNA sequence: TGTGCCAGCAGTTTAACTAGCAGTTACGAGCAGTACTTC. Its translation is CASSLTSSYEQYF.

J is TRBJ2-3 and V is TRBV10-1; D is possibly TRBD2 (6 bases). The germline CDR1 and CDR2 sequences are WNHNN and SYGVQD (reference sequence). The germline V and J ends were trimmed by 3 bases and 0 bases, with 13 bases remaining between them. This CDR3 contains 16 residues. In nucleotides, the CDR3 is TGCGCCAGCAGTGACGACTGGGGGACTAGCACAGATACGCAGTATTTT. Protein sequence: CASSDDWGTSTDTQYF.

The chain joins TRBV28 to TRBJ2-1; 9 nucleotides align to TRBD1. Germline V gives CDR1 MDHEN, CDR2 SYDVKM. The CDR3 is made up of 16 amino acids. Germline trimming cut 5 bases from V and 1 base from J; bases unmatched to any gene: 6. Here the CDR3 reads CASSPSGTGSYNEQFF. In DNA, the CDR3 is TGTGCCAGCAGTCCCTCCGGGACAGGGTCCTACAATGAGCAGTTCTTC.

V and J are TRBV6-5 and TRBJ2-7, with 13 bases aligning to TRBD2. CDR1 is MNHEY and CDR2 is SVGAGI in the germline V gene. V lost 0 bases and J lost 6; bases outside the gene matches: 5. CDR3 size: 16 residues. The chain's CDR3 is CASSYSRTSGSVEQYF. The CDR3 DNA sequence: TGTGCCAGCAGTTACTCCAGGACTAGCGGGAGTGTCGAGCAGTACTTC.

This clone came up once. The rearrangement links TRBV15 to TRBJ1-4, with 9 bases matching TRBD1. The germline CDR1 and CDR2 sequences are LNHNV and YYDKDF (reference sequence). The ends lost 0 bases at V and 2 bases at J; junction bases unmatched: 10. The CDR3 consists of 19 residues. This chain's CDR3 is CATSRDLGQGKKTNEKLFF. CDR3 nucleotide sequence: TGTGCCACCAGCAGAGATCTAGGACAGGGGAAAAAGACTAATGAAAAACTGTTTTTT.